This T cell receptor (beta chain) was sequenced for a study of blood T cell repertoires in COVID-19. Study-wide context: Samples representing acute and convalescent COVID-19 were sourced from the United States, Italy and Spain.

The CDR3 contains 15 residues. Germline trimming cut 8 bases from V and 7 bases from J; bases unmatched to any gene: 16. Germline-derived CDR1 and CDR2 are LNHDA and SQIVND (reference sequence). Study processing details: How many nucleated cells were present was estimated from reference gene primer amplification. The data were produced by immunoSEQ multiplex PCR, yet TCRdb's version contains in-frame clones alone and is incomplete. V, J and clone size derive from that table, while D and trimming were established from the DNA sequence. The sample consists of some 410,000 clones, approximately 87% of them appearing once. Each participant's cohort was designated according to participant-reported clinical history.

Sequencing was done on a sample of PBMCs or T cells enriched from blood (not recorded which). V and J are TRBV19 and TRBJ1-2; 7 bases match TRBD1. The TCR was taken from a woman in her 30s with acute COVID-19. This chain's CDR3 is CASVAPRQGKGGYTF. Here the CDR3 DNA reads TGTGCCAGTGTCGCCCCCCGACAGGGAAAAGGTGGCTACACCTTC.